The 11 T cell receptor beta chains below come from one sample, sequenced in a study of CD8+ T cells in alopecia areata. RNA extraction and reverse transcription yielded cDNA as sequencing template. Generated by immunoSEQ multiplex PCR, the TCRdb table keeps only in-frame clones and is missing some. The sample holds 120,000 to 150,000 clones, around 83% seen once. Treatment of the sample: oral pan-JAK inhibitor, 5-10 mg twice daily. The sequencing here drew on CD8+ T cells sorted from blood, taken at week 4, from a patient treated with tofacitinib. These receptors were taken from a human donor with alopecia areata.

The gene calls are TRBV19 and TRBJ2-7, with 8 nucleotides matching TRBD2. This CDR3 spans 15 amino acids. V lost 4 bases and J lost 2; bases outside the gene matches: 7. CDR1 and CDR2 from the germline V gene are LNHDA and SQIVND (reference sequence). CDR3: CASSTGVAGTYEQYF. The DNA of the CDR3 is TGTGCCAGTAGTACTGGAGTAGCGGGGACCTACGAGCAGTACTTC.

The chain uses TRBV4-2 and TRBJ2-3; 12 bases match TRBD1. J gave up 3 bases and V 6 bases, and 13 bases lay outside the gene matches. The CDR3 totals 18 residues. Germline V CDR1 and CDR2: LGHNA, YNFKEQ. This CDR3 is CASSLRTGTGGATDTQYF. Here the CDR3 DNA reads TGTGCCAGCAGTCTTAGGACCGGGACAGGGGGCGCGACAGATACGCAGTATTTT.

CDR3 bases: TGCAGTGCTGAACAGGGCTATGGCTACACCTTC. Protein: CSAEQGYGYTF. The chain carries TRBV20-1 and TRBJ1-2, with a possible D match to TRBD1 (6 bases). The V gene lost 5 bases and the J gene lost 4 bases, with 8 bases spanning the gap. Germline V gene data show CDR1 as DFQATT and CDR2 as SNEGSKA (reference sequence). CDR3 length: 11 amino acids.

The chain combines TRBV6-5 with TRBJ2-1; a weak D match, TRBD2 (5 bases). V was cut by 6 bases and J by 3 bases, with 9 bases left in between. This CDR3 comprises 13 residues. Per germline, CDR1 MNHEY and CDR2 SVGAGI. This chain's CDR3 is CASRQADYNEQFF. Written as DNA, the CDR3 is TGTGCCAGCAGGCAAGCGGACTACAATGAGCAGTTCTTC.

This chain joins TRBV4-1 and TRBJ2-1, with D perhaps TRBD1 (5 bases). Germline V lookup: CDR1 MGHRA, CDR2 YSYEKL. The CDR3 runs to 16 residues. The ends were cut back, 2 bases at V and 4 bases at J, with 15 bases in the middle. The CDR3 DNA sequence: TGCGCCAGCAGCCAACTCACAGGAAGAAGGTACAATGAGCAGTTCTTC. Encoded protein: CASSQLTGRRYNEQFF.

The CDR3 reads CASRSGSGTGELFF. The CDR3 bases are TGTGCCAGCCGATCCGGGAGCGGCACCGGGGAGCTGTTTTTT. The chain combines TRBV7-9 with TRBJ2-2; a weak D match, TRBD2 (6 bases). Germline V gene lookup returns CDR1 SEHNR and CDR2 FQNEAQ (reference sequence). The CDR3 consists of 14 residues. Trimming took off 8 bases at V and 4 bases at J, with 14 bases between the two ends.

In DNA form, the CDR3 reads TGTGCCAGCTCACCACGGACAGGGTCTTATGGGGCCAACGTCCTGACTTTC. This gives the protein CASSPRTGSYGANVLTF. This sequence joins TRBV18 and TRBJ2-6, with 8 positions matching TRBD1. V lost 1 base, J lost 3 bases, and 5 bases stayed unmatched. Germline V gives CDR1 KGHSH, CDR2 LQKENI. The CDR3 loop spans 17 amino acids.

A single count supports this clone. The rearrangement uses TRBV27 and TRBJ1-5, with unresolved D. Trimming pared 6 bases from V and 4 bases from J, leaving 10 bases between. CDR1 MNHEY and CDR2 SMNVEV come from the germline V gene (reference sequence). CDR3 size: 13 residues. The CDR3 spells CASRFSVNQPQHF. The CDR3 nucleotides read TGTGCCAGCAGATTCTCCGTTAATCAGCCCCAGCATTTT.

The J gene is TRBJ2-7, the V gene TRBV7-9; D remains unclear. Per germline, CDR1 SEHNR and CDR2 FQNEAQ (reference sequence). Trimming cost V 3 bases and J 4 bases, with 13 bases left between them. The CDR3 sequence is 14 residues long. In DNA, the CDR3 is TGTGCCAGCAGCTTGACCCAAAGACCATACGAGCAGTACTTC. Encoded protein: CASSLTQRPYEQYF.

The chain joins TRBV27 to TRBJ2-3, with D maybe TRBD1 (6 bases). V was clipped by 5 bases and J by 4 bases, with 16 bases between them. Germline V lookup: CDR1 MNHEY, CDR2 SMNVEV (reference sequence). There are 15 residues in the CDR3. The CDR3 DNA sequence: TGTGCCAGCAGTCCCCGGAAACAGGGACCAGATACGCAGTATTTT. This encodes CASSPRKQGPDTQYF.

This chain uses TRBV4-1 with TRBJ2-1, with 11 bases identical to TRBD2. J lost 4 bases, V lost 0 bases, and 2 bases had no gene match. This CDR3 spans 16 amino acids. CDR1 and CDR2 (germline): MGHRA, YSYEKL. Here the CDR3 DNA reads TGCGCCAGCAGCCAAGAGCCTAGCGGGAGGTACAATGAGCAGTTCTTC. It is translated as CASSQEPSGRYNEQFF.